This T cell receptor (beta chain) was captured in a study of cytomegalovirus exposure and HLA in healthy donors. On this clone: No antigen is known for it.

The V gene's germline CDR1 is MNHEY and CDR2 SMNVEV (reference sequence). The CDR3 covers 14 residues. V lost 6 bases and J lost 8, with 16 bases in between. This PCR relied on a set of 60 Vbeta primers and 13 Jbeta primers. Here immunoSEQ multiplex PCR was the method, and the copy in TCRdb shows in-frame clones only, minus some. The top ten hold under 8.5% of the sample, which has some 130,000 clones, approximately 85% seen once. Regarding the study as a whole: The classifier reportedly diagnosed cytomegalovirus status with high sensitivity and specificity.

The chain carries TRBV27 and TRBJ1-4; D not resolved. Sequencing was carried out using PBMCs. The receptor's source is a woman between 25 and 40 years old in good health and CMV-seropositive. CDR3 region: CASSPSDNDEKLFF. The CDR3 bases are TGTGCCAGCAGCCCCTCCGACAACGACGAAAAACTGTTTTTT.